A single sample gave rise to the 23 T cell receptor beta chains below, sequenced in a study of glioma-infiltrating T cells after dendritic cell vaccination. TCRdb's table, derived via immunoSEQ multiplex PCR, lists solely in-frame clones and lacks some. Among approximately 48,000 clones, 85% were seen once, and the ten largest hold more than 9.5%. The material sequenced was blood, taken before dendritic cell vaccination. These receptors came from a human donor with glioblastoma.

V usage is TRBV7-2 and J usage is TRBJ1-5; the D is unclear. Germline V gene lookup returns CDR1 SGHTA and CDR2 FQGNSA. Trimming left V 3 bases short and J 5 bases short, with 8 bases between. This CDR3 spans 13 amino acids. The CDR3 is CASSFGGDQPQHF. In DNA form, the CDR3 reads TGTGCCAGCAGCTTCGGCGGGGATCAGCCCCAGCATTTT.

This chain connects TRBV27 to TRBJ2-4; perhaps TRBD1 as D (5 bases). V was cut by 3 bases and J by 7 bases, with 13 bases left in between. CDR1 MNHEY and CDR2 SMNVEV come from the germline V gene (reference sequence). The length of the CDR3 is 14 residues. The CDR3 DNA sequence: TGTGCCAGCAGTTTTTCAGGGCTTAGGAACATTCAGTACTTC. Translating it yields CASSFSGLRNIQYF.

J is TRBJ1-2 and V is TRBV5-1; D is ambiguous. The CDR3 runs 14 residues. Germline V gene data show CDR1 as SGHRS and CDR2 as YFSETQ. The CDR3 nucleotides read TGCGCACATCGGTCGGGTAGCCATAACTATGGCTACACCTTC. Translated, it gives CAHRSGSHNYGYTF.

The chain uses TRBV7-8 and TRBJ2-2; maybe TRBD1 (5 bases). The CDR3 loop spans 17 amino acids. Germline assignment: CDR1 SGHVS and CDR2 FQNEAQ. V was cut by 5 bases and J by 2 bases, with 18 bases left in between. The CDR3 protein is CASSPTGHRFNTGELFF. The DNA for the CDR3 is TGTGCCAGCAGCCCTACCGGACACAGGTTTAACACCGGGGAGCTGTTTTTT. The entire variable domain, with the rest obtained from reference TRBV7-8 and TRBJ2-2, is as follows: GAGVSQSPRYKVAKRGQDVALRCDPISGHVSLFWYQQALGQGPEFLTYFQNEAQLDKSGLPSDRFFAERPEGSVSTLKIQRTQQEDSAVYLCASSPTGHRFNTGELFFGEGSRLTVL.

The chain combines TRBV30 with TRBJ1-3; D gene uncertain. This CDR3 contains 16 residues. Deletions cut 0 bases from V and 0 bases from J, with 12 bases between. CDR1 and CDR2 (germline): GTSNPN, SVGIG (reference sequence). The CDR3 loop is CAWSVGSSISGNTIYF. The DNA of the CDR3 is TGTGCCTGGAGTGTGGGGAGTTCCATCTCTGGAAACACCATATATTTT.

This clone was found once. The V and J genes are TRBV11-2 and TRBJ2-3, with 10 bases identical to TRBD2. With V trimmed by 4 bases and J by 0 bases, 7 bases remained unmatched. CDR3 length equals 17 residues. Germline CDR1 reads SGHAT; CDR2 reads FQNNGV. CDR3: CASSSGKLAGSTDTQYF. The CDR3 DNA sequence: TGTGCCAGCAGCTCAGGGAAACTAGCGGGGAGCACAGATACGCAGTATTTT.

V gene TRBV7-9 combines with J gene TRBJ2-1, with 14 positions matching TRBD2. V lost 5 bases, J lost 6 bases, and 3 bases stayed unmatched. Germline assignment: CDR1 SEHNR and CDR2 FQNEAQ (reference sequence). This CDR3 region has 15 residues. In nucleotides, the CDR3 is TGTGCCAGCAGCCGGGGACTAGCGGGAGTCAATGAGCAGTTCTTC. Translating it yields CASSRGLAGVNEQFF.

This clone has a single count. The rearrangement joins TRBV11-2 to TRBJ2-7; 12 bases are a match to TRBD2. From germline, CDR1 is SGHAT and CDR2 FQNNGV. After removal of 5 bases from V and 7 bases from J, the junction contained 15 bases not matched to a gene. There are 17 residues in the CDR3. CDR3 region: CASSATSGRLDGGEQYF. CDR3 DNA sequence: TGTGCCAGCAGCGCAACTAGCGGGAGGCTAGACGGGGGTGAGCAGTACTTC.

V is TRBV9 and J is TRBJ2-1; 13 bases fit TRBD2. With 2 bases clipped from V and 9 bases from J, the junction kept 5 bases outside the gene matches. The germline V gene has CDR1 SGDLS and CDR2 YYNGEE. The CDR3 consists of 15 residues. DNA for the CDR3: TGTGCCAGCAGCGTCGGGACTAGCGGGAACAGTGAGCAGTTCTTC. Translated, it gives CASSVGTSGNSEQFF.

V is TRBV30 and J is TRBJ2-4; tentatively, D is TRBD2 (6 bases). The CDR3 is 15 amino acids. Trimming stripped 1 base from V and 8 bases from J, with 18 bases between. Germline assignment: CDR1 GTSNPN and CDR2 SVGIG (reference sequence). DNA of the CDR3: TGTGCCTGGAGTGGAGGAGGGACCTTAGGGGACATTCAGTACTTC. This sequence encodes CAWSGGGTLGDIQYF. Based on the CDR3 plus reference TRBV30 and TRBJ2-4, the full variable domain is SQTIHQWPATLVQPVGSPLSLECTVEGTSNPNLYWYRQAAGRGLQLLFYSVGIGQISSEVPQNLSASRPQDRQFILSSKKLLLSDSGFYLCAWSGGGTLGDIQYFGAGTRLSVL.

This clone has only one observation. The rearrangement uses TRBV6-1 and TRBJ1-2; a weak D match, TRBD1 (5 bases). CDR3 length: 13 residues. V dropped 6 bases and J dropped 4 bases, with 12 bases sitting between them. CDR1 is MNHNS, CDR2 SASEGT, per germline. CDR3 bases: TGTGCCAGCAGACCTCAGGGCGCCTATGGCTACACCTTC. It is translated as CASRPQGAYGYTF.

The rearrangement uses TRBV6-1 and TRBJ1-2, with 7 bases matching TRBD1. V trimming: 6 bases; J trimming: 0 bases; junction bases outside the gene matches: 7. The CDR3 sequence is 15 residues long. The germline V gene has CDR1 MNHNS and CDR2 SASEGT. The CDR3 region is CASREMTGTNYGYTF. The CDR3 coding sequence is TGTGCCAGCAGAGAGATGACAGGGACTAACTATGGCTACACCTTC.

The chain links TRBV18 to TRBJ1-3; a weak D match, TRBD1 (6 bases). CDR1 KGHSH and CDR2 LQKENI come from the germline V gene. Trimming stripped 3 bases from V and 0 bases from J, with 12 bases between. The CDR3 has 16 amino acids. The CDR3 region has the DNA TGTGCCAGCTCACCTCAGGGGCTCAGCTCTGGAAACACCATATATTTT. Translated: CASSPQGLSSGNTIYF.

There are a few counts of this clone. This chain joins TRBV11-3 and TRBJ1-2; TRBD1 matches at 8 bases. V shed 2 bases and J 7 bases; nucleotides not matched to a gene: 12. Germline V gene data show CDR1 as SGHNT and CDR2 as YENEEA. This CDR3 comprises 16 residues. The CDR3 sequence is CASSLSQGAFSGGYTF. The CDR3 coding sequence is TGTGCCAGCAGCTTATCGCAGGGGGCTTTTTCAGGTGGCTACACCTTC.

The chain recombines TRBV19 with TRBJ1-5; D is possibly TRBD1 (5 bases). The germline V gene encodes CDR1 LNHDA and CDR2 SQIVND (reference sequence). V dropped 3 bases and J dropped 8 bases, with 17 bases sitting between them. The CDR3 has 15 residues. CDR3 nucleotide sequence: TGTGCCAGTAGTATCTCCCAGGGAAATACAGAGCCCCAGCATTTT. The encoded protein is CASSISQGNTEPQHF.

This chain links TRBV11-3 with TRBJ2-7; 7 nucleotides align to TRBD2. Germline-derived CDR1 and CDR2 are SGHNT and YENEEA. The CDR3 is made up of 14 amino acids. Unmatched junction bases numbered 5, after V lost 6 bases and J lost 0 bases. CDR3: CASSVGGSSYEQYF. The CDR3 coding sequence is TGTGCCAGCAGTGTTGGCGGGAGCTCCTACGAGCAGTACTTC.

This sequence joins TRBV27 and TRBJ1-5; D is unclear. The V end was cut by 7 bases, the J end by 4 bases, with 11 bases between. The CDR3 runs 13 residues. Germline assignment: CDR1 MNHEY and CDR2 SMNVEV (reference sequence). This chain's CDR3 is CASTPGLNQPQHF. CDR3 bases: TGTGCCAGCACCCCAGGATTAAATCAGCCCCAGCATTTT.

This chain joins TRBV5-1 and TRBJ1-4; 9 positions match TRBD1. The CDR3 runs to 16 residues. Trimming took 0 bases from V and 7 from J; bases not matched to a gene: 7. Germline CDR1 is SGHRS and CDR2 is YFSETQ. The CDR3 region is CASSLDNRGRGEKLFF. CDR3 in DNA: TGCGCCAGCAGCTTGGACAACAGGGGGCGGGGTGAAAAACTGTTTTTT.

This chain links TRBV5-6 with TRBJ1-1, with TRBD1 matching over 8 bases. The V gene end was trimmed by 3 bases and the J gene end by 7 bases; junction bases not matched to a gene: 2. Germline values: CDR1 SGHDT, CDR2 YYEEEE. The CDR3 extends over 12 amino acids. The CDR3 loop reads CASSSGQGEAFF. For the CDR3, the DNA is TGTGCCAGCAGCTCCGGACAGGGTGAAGCTTTCTTT.

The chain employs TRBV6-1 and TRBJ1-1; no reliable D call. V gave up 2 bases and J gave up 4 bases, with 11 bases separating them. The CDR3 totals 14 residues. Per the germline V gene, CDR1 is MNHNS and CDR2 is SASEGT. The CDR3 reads CASSEQRLGTEAFF. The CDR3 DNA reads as TGTGCCAGCAGTGAACAGAGGTTAGGCACTGAAGCTTTCTTT.

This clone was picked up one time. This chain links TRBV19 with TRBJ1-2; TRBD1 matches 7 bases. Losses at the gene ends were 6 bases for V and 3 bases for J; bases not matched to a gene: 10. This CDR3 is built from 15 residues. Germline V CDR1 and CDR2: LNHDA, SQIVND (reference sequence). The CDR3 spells CASRPDREFDYGYTF. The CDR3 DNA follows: TGTGCCAGTAGACCAGACAGGGAATTTGACTATGGCTACACCTTC. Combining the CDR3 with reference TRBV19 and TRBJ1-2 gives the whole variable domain DGGITQSPKYLFRKEGQNVTLSCEQNLNHDAMYWYRQDPGQGLRLIYYSQIVNDFQKGDIAEGYSVSREKKESFPLTVTSAQKNPTAFYLCASRPDREFDYGYTFGSGTRLTVV.

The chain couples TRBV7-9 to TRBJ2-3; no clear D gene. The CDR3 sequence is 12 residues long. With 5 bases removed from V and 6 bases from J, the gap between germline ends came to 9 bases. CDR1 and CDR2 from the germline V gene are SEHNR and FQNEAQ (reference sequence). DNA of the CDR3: TGTGCCAGCAGCCCCCCGGGTGATACGCAGTATTTT. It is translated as CASSPPGDTQYF.

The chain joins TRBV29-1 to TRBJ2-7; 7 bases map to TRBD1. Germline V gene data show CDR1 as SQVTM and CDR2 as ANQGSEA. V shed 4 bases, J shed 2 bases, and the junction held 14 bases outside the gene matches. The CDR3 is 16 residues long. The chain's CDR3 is CSVALPKGAITYEQYF. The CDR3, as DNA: TGCAGCGTTGCCCTGCCCAAGGGGGCAATCACCTACGAGCAGTACTTC.